This T cell receptor (beta chain) was observed in a study of shared clonotypes between healthy human individuals. Study at large: Each donor had three CD4 naive, three CD4 memory, two CD8 naive and one CD8 memory plate.

Donors comprised healthy HIV-negative adults lacking recent acute infections or vaccinations. Using immunoSEQ multiplex PCR, the repertoire was profiled, and TCRdb retains in-frame clones only, with some absent. The sample includes 950,000 to 1,100,000 clones, more than 75% of them seen just once. What was sequenced was memory CD4+ T cells from PBMCs. Noted subset: CD45RA-negative fraction. The clonotype comes from a man aged 18 to 29 in good health. Some clones in this sample may be carry-over from other donors' samples.

The CDR3 bases are TGTGCCAGACCCCAGCACAGTCCGGGAGTGACAGATACGCAGTATTTT. Translating gives CARPQHSPGVTDTQYF. J is TRBJ2-3 and V is TRBV28, with TRBD2 as a possible D gene (6 bases). CDR1 is MDHEN and CDR2 is SYDVKM in the germline V gene. The CDR3 extends over 16 amino acids. V lost 9 bases to trimming and J lost 3 bases, with 22 bases between them.